The clone carrying this T cell receptor beta chain was counted between two and nine times. What it binds is not known. These data belong to a study of T cell repertoires in cytomegalovirus infection. Findings of the study overall: Dominating the ex vivo response were TCR beta clonotypes that were CMV-specific and HLA-C-restricted.

The trim removed 4 bases at V and 12 bases at J, leaving 9 bases unmatched. This CDR3 is 13 amino acids long. TCRdb analysed the reads with MiXCR anew, one entry per CDR3 protein. This table has about 120,000 distinct CDR3 sequences, about 9.5% appearing once. Sample: PBMCs, sequenced either directly or after in vitro stimulation (not recorded which). This TCR was sampled from a human donor in good health (CMV status not recorded). Some clones in this sample may be carry-over from other donors' samples. The chain links TRBV12-3 or TRBV12-4 to TRBJ1-1, with TRBD1 matching 9 bases. CDR3 DNA sequence: TGTGCCAGCAGTTGGACCGGGACAGGGATAACTTTCTTT. Translation gives CASSWTGTGITFF.